This T cell receptor (beta chain) originates from a study of identical twins. The CDR3 is 17 residues long. Germline V gene sequence: CDR1 SQVTM, CDR2 ANQGSEA. V was pared by 3 bases and J by 1 base, with 13 bases of the junction left unmatched. In regard to this clonotype: Its antigen is currently unknown. This clone may be a read error of a much larger clone one base away.

Study-level results: Interpretation of the results relied on cross-sectional statistical analysis and not on following the same donors.

TCRdb fed the 5' RACE reads into MiXCR, producing one record per CDR3 protein. The sample lists roughly 690,000 distinct CDR3 sequences; roughly 6.2% were seen once. Source material: naive T cells sorted from blood. This TCR derives from a man aged 18 to 29 in good health. The rearrangement uses TRBV29-1 and TRBJ2-7, with 9 bases matching TRBD2. This CDR3 is CSVEAKASGIRSYEQYF. The DNA for the CDR3 is TGCAGCGTTGAGGCCAAGGCTAGCGGGATCCGATCCTACGAGCAGTACTTC.